This TCR beta chain came from a study of vaccination effects on CD4 cells after COVID-19. Across the study: The vaccine given was either BNT162b2 or mRNA-1273, in two doses. A couple of convalescent patients provided samples 16 days and one week prevaccination.

The data were produced by immunoSEQ multiplex PCR, yet TCRdb's version contains in-frame clones alone and is incomplete. The data hold fewer than 90,000 clones, with around 70% observed a single time. With the ViraFEST assay, the study expanded antigen-specific CD4+ T cells using viral peptide pools, then sequenced them. Upon completion of 10 to 11 days in culture, CD4+ T cells were isolated. PCR confirmed that the person was infected with SARS-CoV-2 between March and December 2020. Each well held approximately 1.8 million PBMC cultured with around 9.7 ug/ml peptides and roughly 9 IU/ml IL-2. With V trimmed by 3 bases and J by 2 bases, 16 bases remained unmatched. The CDR3 is 19 residues long. Germline V lookup: CDR1 SGHDT, CDR2 YYEEEE. With regard to this clone: Its antigen is undetermined.

This clonotype was sampled from a human donor who had a prior SARS-CoV-2 infection. This chain connects TRBV5-6 to TRBJ2-2; 7 bases match TRBD2. This specimen was CD4+ T cells from PBMCs cultured with HIV peptides, taken before COVID-19 vaccination. Documented subset: HIV-1 Nef peptide pool negative control/reference culture. The CDR3 bases are TGTGCCAGCAGCTGGTCCTCCGGGAGGTTCTCAATTAACACCGGGGAGCTGTTTTTT. It yields the protein CASSWSSGRFSINTGELFF.